These T cell receptor beta chains were read from a single sample in a study of T cells in Graves' hyperthyroidism and ophthalmopathy. TCRdb ran MiXCR on the multiplex PCR reads and lists one entry per CDR3 protein. Altogether about 98,000 distinct CDR3 sequences are present, roughly 37% being singletons, with the ten largest covering around 9.6%. The sequenced material came from peripheral blood or thyroid tissue (not recorded which). These receptors were collected from a woman aged 30 to 39 with Graves' hyperthyroidism. CDR3s include the opening cysteine and the closing phenylalanine or tryptophan. The D gene is left open where the match is weak. Clone size is not always given. Where it is, it says once, few, many or a class for expanded clones.

d_call: NA
clone_size: many
j_call: TRBJ1-3
v_call: TRBV4-2
cdr3_nt: TGTGCCAGCAGCCAAGAAAGTTACTCTGGAAACACCATATATTTT
cdr3_aa: CASSQESYSGNTIYF

d_call: NA
clone_size: many
j_call: TRBJ2-2
v_call: TRBV7-3
cdr3_nt: TGTGCCAGCAGCTCCCCGCCAGGGACCGGGGAGCTGTTTTTT
cdr3_aa: CASSSPPGTGELFF

d_call: NA
clone_size: many
j_call: TRBJ2-5
v_call: TRBV5-1
cdr3_nt: TGCGCCAGCACGTGGACACCCGGGGAGACCCAGTACTTC
cdr3_aa: CASTWTPGETQYF

d_call: NA
clone_size: many
j_call: TRBJ2-7
v_call: TRBV20-1
cdr3_nt: TGCAGTGCTAGAGAACGAGCGCTATCCTACGAGCAGTACTTC
cdr3_aa: CSARERALSYEQYF

d_call: NA
clone_size: many
j_call: TRBJ1-1
v_call: TRBV7-2
cdr3_nt: TGTGCCAGCAGGGCAGGGAGAGCGTTGAACACTGAAGCTTTCTTT
cdr3_aa: CASRAGRALNTEAFF

d_call: NA
clone_size: few
j_call: TRBJ2-3
v_call: TRBV7-2
cdr3_nt: TGTGCCAGCAGCTGGTCTAGGTACGGTGCAGATACGCAGTATTTT
cdr3_aa: CASSWSRYGADTQYF

d_call: NA
clone_size: NA
j_call: TRBJ1-6
v_call: TRBV7-2
cdr3_nt: TGTGCCAGCAGCTCGGGGGGGGGCCTCCACTTT
cdr3_aa: CASSSGGGLHF

d_call: NA
clone_size: many
j_call: TRBJ2-3
v_call: TRBV9
cdr3_nt: TGTGCCAGCAGCGTAGGGGGAGACGCAGATACGCAGTATTTT
cdr3_aa: CASSVGGDADTQYF

d_call: TRBD2
clone_size: few
j_call: TRBJ2-1
v_call: TRBV7-6
cdr3_nt: TGTGCCAGCAGCTTAGGTAGCGGGGTCAATGAGCAGTTCTTC
cdr3_aa: CASSLGSGVNEQFF

d_call: TRBD1
clone_size: NA
j_call: TRBJ1-1
v_call: TRBV10-3
cdr3_nt: TGTGCCATCAGTGAGAACAGGGGGTCTGAAGCTTTCTTT
cdr3_aa: CAISENRGSEAFF

d_call: TRBD1
clone_size: many
j_call: TRBJ1-2
v_call: TRBV18
cdr3_nt: TGTGCCAGCTCCGACAGGGGCTATGGCTACACCTTC
cdr3_aa: CASSDRGYGYTF

d_call: NA
clone_size: NA
j_call: TRBJ1-3
v_call: TRBV5-1
cdr3_nt: TGCGTCAGCAGCTTGGACGAATCCTCTGGAAACACCATATATTTT
cdr3_aa: CVSSLDESSGNTIYF

d_call: NA
clone_size: many
j_call: TRBJ1-1
v_call: TRBV12-3/TRBV12-4
cdr3_nt: TGTGCCACCCTCCCCCCCTTGGTGAACACCGAAGCTTTCTTT
cdr3_aa: CATLPPLVNTEAFF

d_call: NA
clone_size: NA
j_call: TRBJ2-7
v_call: TRBV5-1
cdr3_nt: TGTGCCAGCAGCCAGTCAGTGGGCAGACCCTACGAGCAGTACTTC
cdr3_aa: CASSQSVGRPYEQYF

d_call: NA
clone_size: many
j_call: TRBJ2-7
v_call: TRBV5-1
cdr3_nt: TGCGCCAGCAGCTTGGGAGACGTAGGGCTCTACGAGCAGTACTTC
cdr3_aa: CASSLGDVGLYEQYF

d_call: TRBD1
clone_size: NA
j_call: TRBJ2-5
v_call: TRBV20-1
cdr3_nt: TGCAGTGTTCGGACAGGGATAGAGACCCAGTACTTC
cdr3_aa: CSVRTGIETQYF

d_call: NA
clone_size: many
j_call: TRBJ2-7
v_call: TRBV4-1
cdr3_nt: TGCGCCAGCAGCCAAGAGTGGAGATACGACGAGCAGTACTTC
cdr3_aa: CASSQEWRYDEQYF

d_call: NA
clone_size: many
j_call: TRBJ1-4
v_call: TRBV20-1
cdr3_nt: TGCAGTGCTAGACCAGACGCGGCTAATGAAAAACTGTTTTTT
cdr3_aa: CSARPDAANEKLFF

d_call: TRBD1
clone_size: NA
j_call: TRBJ2-3
v_call: TRBV20-1
cdr3_nt: TGCAGTGCTGGACAGGGGGTGGATACGCAGTATTTT
cdr3_aa: CSAGQGVDTQYF

d_call: NA
clone_size: NA
j_call: TRBJ2-1
v_call: TRBV20-1
cdr3_nt: TGCAGTGCACACGAGCAGTTCTTC
cdr3_aa: CSAHEQFF

d_call: TRBD2
clone_size: NA
j_call: TRBJ2-7
v_call: TRBV2
cdr3_nt: TGTGCTAGAAGACGGACTAGCGGGTCCAGGGAGCAGTACTTC
cdr3_aa: CARRRTSGSREQYF

d_call: NA
clone_size: few
j_call: TRBJ1-1
v_call: TRBV7-2
cdr3_nt: TGTGCCAGCAGCTTAGTCCCCCAGGTCACTGAAGCTTTCTTT
cdr3_aa: CASSLVPQVTEAFF

d_call: NA
clone_size: many
j_call: TRBJ2-2
v_call: TRBV19
cdr3_nt: TGTGCCAGTAGTATATGGGTGGCGGAGGAGAACACCGGGGAGCTGTTTTTT
cdr3_aa: CASSIWVAEENTGELFF

d_call: TRBD1
clone_size: NA
j_call: TRBJ2-7
v_call: TRBV30
cdr3_nt: TGTGCCTGGAGTTTTGGACAGGGGGCACAGAACTCCTACGAGCAGTACTTC
cdr3_aa: CAWSFGQGAQNSYEQYF

d_call: TRBD2
clone_size: many
j_call: TRBJ2-5
v_call: TRBV20-1
cdr3_nt: TGCAGTGCCTTACTAGCGGGCCGACAAGAGACCCAGTACTTC
cdr3_aa: CSALLAGRQETQYF

d_call: TRBD2
clone_size: many
j_call: TRBJ2-5
v_call: TRBV12-3/TRBV12-4
cdr3_nt: TGTGCCAGCGGGGGGAGGTTAGCGGGTGAGACCCAGTACTTC
cdr3_aa: CASGGRLAGETQYF

d_call: NA
clone_size: NA
j_call: TRBJ2-2
v_call: TRBV7-6
cdr3_nt: TGTGCCAGCAGCTTAGTACTTCCGGGTCCCACGAACACCGGGGAGCTGTACTTC
cdr3_aa: CASSLVLPGPTNTGELYF

d_call: NA
clone_size: many
j_call: TRBJ2-7
v_call: TRBV7-9
cdr3_nt: TGTGCCAGCAGCTCCGGGAATTCCTACGAGCAGTACTTC
cdr3_aa: CASSSGNSYEQYF

d_call: NA
clone_size: many
j_call: TRBJ1-5
v_call: TRBV2
cdr3_nt: TGTGCCAGCAGTGAAGCGCACGGGGGGAATCAGCCCCAGCATTTT
cdr3_aa: CASSEAHGGNQPQHF

d_call: TRBD1
clone_size: NA
j_call: TRBJ1-1
v_call: TRBV20-1
cdr3_nt: TGCAGTGCAAATACCGGGACAGGCCTTGGGGCTTTCTTT
cdr3_aa: CSANTGTGLGAFF

d_call: TRBD2
clone_size: NA
j_call: TRBJ2-2
v_call: TRBV7-7
cdr3_nt: TGTGCTAGCAGCTTTTCTGCACTAGCGGGAGAGGTCACCGGGGAGCTGTTTTTT
cdr3_aa: CASSFSALAGEVTGELFF

d_call: NA
clone_size: many
j_call: TRBJ2-2
v_call: TRBV3-1
cdr3_nt: TGTGCCAGCAGCCAAGTGGTGGACGGCGGGGAGCTGTTTTTT
cdr3_aa: CASSQVVDGGELFF

d_call: NA
clone_size: many
j_call: TRBJ2-5
v_call: TRBV11-2
cdr3_nt: TGTGCCAGCAGCTTATTAGCGGCTACTAGAATGCGGACCCAGTACTTC
cdr3_aa: CASSLLAATRMRTQYF

d_call: TRBD2
clone_size: many
j_call: TRBJ2-5
v_call: TRBV10-3
cdr3_nt: TGTGCCATCAGTGGGCTAGCGGGAGGGAGACAAGAGACCCAGTACTTC
cdr3_aa: CAISGLAGGRQETQYF

d_call: TRBD1
clone_size: NA
j_call: TRBJ1-6
v_call: TRBV15
cdr3_nt: TGTGCCACCACCCCGGGACAGGGCGAATCACCCCTCCACTTT
cdr3_aa: CATTPGQGESPLHF

d_call: NA
clone_size: NA
j_call: TRBJ1-2
v_call: TRBV24-1
cdr3_nt: TGTGCCACCAGTGATTCCTCCGGAGCCTATGGCTACACCTTC
cdr3_aa: CATSDSSGAYGYTF

d_call: TRBD1
clone_size: NA
j_call: TRBJ1-5
v_call: TRBV7-9
cdr3_nt: TGTGCCAGCAGCCGCAACAGGGGTCAGCCCCAGCATTTT
cdr3_aa: CASSRNRGQPQHF

d_call: NA
clone_size: many
j_call: TRBJ2-7
v_call: TRBV7-2
cdr3_nt: TGTGCCAGCAGCTCAAAATTCTACGAGCAGTACTTC
cdr3_aa: CASSSKFYEQYF

d_call: NA
clone_size: many
j_call: TRBJ2-6
v_call: TRBV27
cdr3_nt: TGTGCCAGCAGCTTCAGGGGATATGGGGCCAACGTCCTGACTTTC
cdr3_aa: CASSFRGYGANVLTF

d_call: NA
clone_size: many
j_call: TRBJ2-7
v_call: TRBV6-5
cdr3_nt: TGTGCCAGCAGAGGACAGGGAGGGGAGCAGTACTTC
cdr3_aa: CASRGQGGEQYF

d_call: NA
clone_size: many
j_call: TRBJ2-2
v_call: TRBV15
cdr3_nt: TGTGCCACCAGCAGAGATTTTATAGCGGTTACCGGGGAGCTGTTTTTT
cdr3_aa: CATSRDFIAVTGELFF

d_call: NA
clone_size: NA
j_call: TRBJ1-6
v_call: TRBV2
cdr3_nt: TGTGCCAGCAGTGAAGCGCTTCTGGGGAACAATCAGCCCCTCCACTTT
cdr3_aa: CASSEALLGNNQPLHF